These 15 T cell receptor beta chains were all obtained from the same sample, sequenced in a study of blood T cells in healthy people across ages. The second PCR ran 7 to 11 cycles with a sample-barcoded 5' primer and J-beta primers. TCRdb itself ran the 5' RACE reads through MiXCR, one entry per CDR3 protein. Seen here are more than 750,000 distinct CDR3 sequences, just under 30% observed once, and the top ten hold around 9.6%. This same sample was also taken into another study, of T cells of mothers and their children.

The sample consisted of blood. The receptors here all came from a woman aged 40 to 55 in good health.

At least ten counts were recorded for this clonotype. CDR3 in DNA: TGCAGTGCTAGAGATATCATGGGAGGGGACGGGCAGGACCATGGCTACACCTTC. Protein product: CSARDIMGGDGQDHGYTF. This chain joins TRBV20-1 and TRBJ1-2; tentatively, D is TRBD1 (5 bases). This CDR3 has 18 residues. V was cut by 0 bases and J by 6 bases, with 26 bases left in between. Germline CDR1 is DFQATT and CDR2 is SNEGSKA (reference sequence).

This sequence joins TRBV5-1 and TRBJ2-7; TRBD2 matches 10 bases. Germline V gene sequence: CDR1 SGHRS, CDR2 YFSETQ. Unmatched junction bases numbered 5, after V lost 3 bases and J lost 2 bases. The CDR3 is 15 residues long. CDR3 nucleotide sequence: TGCGCCAGCAGCTCTAGCGGGGGCCTGACCTACGAGCAGTACTTC. It is translated as CASSSSGGLTYEQYF.

In this sample, this clonotype turned up a few times. CDR3 bases: TGCGCCAGCAGTATGGTTCCCGGGGAGCTGTTTTTT. It codes for CASSMVPGELFF. The chain is built from TRBV4-1 and TRBJ2-2, with D unclear. CDR1 is MGHRA, CDR2 YSYEKL, per germline. This CDR3 has 12 residues. The V and J ends lost 6 bases and 6 bases respectively, with 8 bases between them.

This clonotype showed up many times. The chain couples TRBV20-1 to TRBJ1-2, with D uncertain. The CDR3 length is 13 residues. Germline V CDR1 and CDR2: DFQATT, SNEGSKA (reference sequence). V lost 2 bases to trimming and J lost 3 bases, with 10 bases between them. The chain's CDR3 is CSARSQLDYGYTF. CDR3 sequence (DNA): TGCAGTGCTAGATCACAACTAGACTATGGCTACACCTTC.

This clonotype appeared many times. The chain employs TRBV29-1 and TRBJ2-2; D remains ambiguous. This CDR3 is built from 13 residues. Germline CDR1 and CDR2: SQVTM and ANQGSEA. The ends were cut back, 3 bases at V and 1 base at J, with 6 bases in the middle. In DNA, the CDR3 is TGCAGCGTTGATCCCCAGAACACCGGGGAGCTGTTTTTT. The encoded protein is CSVDPQNTGELFF.

This rearrangement joins TRBV6-5 to TRBJ2-5; 7 positions agree with TRBD2. This CDR3 is 14 amino acids long. V shed 6 bases and J 5 bases; nucleotides not matched to a gene: 9. Germline values: CDR1 MNHEY, CDR2 SVGAGI. The CDR3 DNA sequence: TGTGCCAGCAGAACTCCGGGAGGAGTGGAGACCCAGTACTTC. Translation gives CASRTPGGVETQYF.

The chain combines TRBV20-1 with TRBJ2-3, with TRBD1 matching 12 bases. Germline lookup yields CDR1 DFQATT and CDR2 SNEGSKA (reference sequence). The CDR3 has 19 amino acids. With V trimmed by 3 bases and J by 0 bases, 13 bases remained unmatched. CDR3 sequence reads: CSASALWDRGRESTDTQYF. CDR3 DNA: TGCAGTGCTAGTGCACTTTGGGACAGGGGGCGCGAAAGCACAGATACGCAGTATTTT.

In its sample, this clonotype was seen once. The chain uses TRBV10-3 and TRBJ2-7; 8 nucleotides agree with TRBD1. The V gene end was trimmed by 6 bases and the J gene end by 6 bases; junction bases not matched to a gene: 4. The CDR3 sequence is 12 residues long. From germline, CDR1 is ENHRY and CDR2 SYGVKD. The CDR3 bases are TGTGCCATCAGGGAGACAGGGGCCGAGCAGTACTTC. Its protein product is CAIRETGAEQYF.

There are many counts of this clonotype. CDR3: CASTTYRDRDEQYF. The CDR3 bases are TGTGCCAGCACCACTTACCGGGACAGGGACGAGCAGTACTTC. The genes are TRBV2 and TRBJ2-7; 9 nucleotides line up with TRBD1. Germline assignment: CDR1 SNHLY and CDR2 FYNNEI. This CDR3 is 14 amino acids long. The ends lost 7 bases at V and 5 bases at J; junction bases unmatched: 9.

This clonotype occurred a few times. The chain employs TRBV14 and TRBJ2-5; D remains unclear. V was cut by 0 bases and J by 5 bases, with 7 bases left in between. Per germline, CDR1 SGHDN and CDR2 FVKESK. This CDR3 is 13 amino acids long. The CDR3 sequence is CASSQEYRETQYF. CDR3 DNA: TGTGCCAGCAGCCAAGAGTACCGGGAGACCCAGTACTTC.

This chain joins TRBV3-1 and TRBJ2-1; 7 nucleotides line up with TRBD2. Germline V gene sequence: CDR1 LGHDT, CDR2 YNNKEL (reference sequence). This CDR3 spans 13 amino acids. V lost 1 base, J lost 9 bases, and 3 bases stayed unmatched. In nucleotides, the CDR3 is TGTGCCAGCAGCCAAGTGGGGGGGACTGAGCAGTTCTTC. The encoded protein is CASSQVGGTEQFF.

The rearrangement joins TRBV7-9 to TRBJ1-1; D is possibly TRBD1 (5 bases). Germline assignment: CDR1 SEHNR and CDR2 FQNEAQ (reference sequence). The CDR3 extends over 14 amino acids. V was shortened by 1 base and J by 6 bases, with 12 bases between the two germline ends. This CDR3 is CASSLGGEAPEAFF. DNA of the CDR3: TGTGCCAGCAGCTTAGGAGGGGAGGCCCCTGAAGCTTTCTTT.

The chain has TRBV16 and TRBJ2-3, with 11 bases that match TRBD2. Trimming cost V 1 base and J 3 bases; bases outside gene matches: 6. The CDR3 is made up of 17 amino acids. CDR1 is KGHSY, CDR2 FQNENV, per germline. The CDR3 sequence: CASSQLATSGETDTQYF. CDR3 sequence (DNA): TGTGCCAGCAGCCAATTGGCGACTAGCGGGGAGACAGATACGCAGTATTTT.

The rearrangement links TRBV6-1 to TRBJ2-5; perhaps TRBD2 as D (7 bases). Germline loops: CDR1 MNHNS, CDR2 SASEGT. Deletions cut 0 bases from V and 0 bases from J, with 14 bases between. The CDR3 is 17 residues long. CDR3 loop: CASSEAKVGGHQETQYF. In nucleotides, the CDR3 is TGTGCCAGCAGTGAAGCAAAGGTCGGGGGGCACCAAGAGACCCAGTACTTC.

The chain combines TRBV7-9 with TRBJ1-1; 8 bases fit TRBD1. V was pared by 4 bases and J by 0 bases, with 7 bases of the junction left unmatched. The CDR3 is 16 residues long. Germline CDR1 SEHNR, CDR2 FQNEAQ (reference sequence). As DNA, the CDR3 is TGTGCCAGCAGCTCCTCGATACAGGGGGTGAACACTGAAGCTTTCTTT. It encodes CASSSSIQGVNTEAFF.